This T cell receptor (beta chain) was captured by sequencing in a study of blood T cells in healthy people across ages. Using a J-beta primer mix together with a sample-barcoded 5' primer, a second PCR was run for roughly 6 to 12 cycles. TCRdb independently ran MiXCR on the 5' RACE reads; one entry per CDR3 protein. The data hold some 760,000 distinct CDR3 sequences, with roughly 25% observed a single time. Whole-study results and caveats: Compared with aged donors, long-lived donors showed fewer expanded clones, suggesting selection.

About this clonotype: The antigen remains unidentified.

The sample was also linked to a second study, of T cells of mothers and their children. According to that study: M1S, a second-PCR primer, added sample barcodes and 2-4 random nucleotides. The study obtained over 9.5 million TCR beta CDR3 reads per mother and about 3 million per child.

Sequenced: blood. The sequence came from a boy aged 5-17 years in good health.

The CDR3 loop is CASSSSGASYYEQYF. CDR3 in DNA: TGTGCCAGCAGCTCTAGCGGGGCAAGCTACTACGAGCAGTACTTC. The chain joins TRBV7-2 to TRBJ2-7, with 9 bases aligning to TRBD2. V was pared by 4 bases and J by 3 bases, with 7 bases of the junction left unmatched. The CDR3 is 15 amino acids. In germline, CDR1 is SGHTA, CDR2 FQGNSA.